This entry lists 11 T cell receptor beta chains sequenced from one sample in a study of T cell repertoires in cytomegalovirus infection. Their antigens are not known. Each CDR3 protein gets one entry after TCRdb re-called the reads with MiXCR. The data contain some 920,000 distinct CDR3 sequences, around a third of them singletons. Sequencing used cultured CD8+ T cells from PBMCs, obtained from culture after CMV antigen stimulation. The receptors come from a human donor in good health (CMV status not recorded). Some clones in this sample may be carry-over from other donors' samples.

V is TRBV4-3 and J is TRBJ2-1, with D uncertain. The germline CDR1 and CDR2 sequences are LGHNA and YSLEER. The CDR3 contains 15 residues. V shed 5 bases and J shed 4 bases, with 15 bases lying between them. The CDR3 bases are TGCGCCAGCAGCAAGGGCCCTACTCTTTACAATGAGCAGTTCTTC. This sequence encodes CASSKGPTLYNEQFF.

With respect to this clonotype: Germline is not matched at one junction end, which may reflect a read error. The CDR3 spells CACRPQGSNQPQHF. The CDR3 DNA reads as TGTGCCTGCAGGCCCCAGGGGTCCAATCAGCCCCAGCATTTT. The J gene is TRBJ1-5, the V gene TRBV6-5; TRBD1 might be the D (6 bases). The CDR3 is 14 residues long. Germline CDR1 is MNHEY and CDR2 is SVGAGI.

In this sample, this clonotype turned up a few times. The chain has TRBV12-3 or TRBV12-4 and TRBJ2-4; the match to TRBD2 covers 14 bases. The V and J ends lost 7 bases and 0 bases, in that order; junction bases with no gene match: 8. The CDR3 has 18 amino acids. In nucleotides, the CDR3 is TGTGCCAGCAACTGGGGACTAGCGGGGGCCCTAGCCAAAAACATTCAGTACTTC. It codes for CASNWGLAGALAKNIQYF.

This clonotype occurred a few times. V and J are TRBV27 and TRBJ1-6; no reliable D call. V gave up 8 bases and J gave up 7 bases, with 12 bases separating them. This CDR3 contains 13 residues. Germline lookup yields CDR1 MNHEY and CDR2 SMNVEV (reference sequence). The CDR3 protein is CASGEVGNSPLHF. The CDR3, as DNA: TGTGCCAGCGGGGAAGTAGGGAATTCACCCCTCCACTTT.

V gene TRBV7-9 combines with J gene TRBJ2-1, with D perhaps matching TRBD2 (5 bases). The CDR3 totals 16 residues. Germline-derived CDR1 and CDR2 are SEHNR and FQNEAQ (reference sequence). V gave up 5 bases and J gave up 6 bases, with 20 bases separating them. In DNA form, the CDR3 reads TGTGCCAGCAGCCTCCCGGGAAACGTACCGGTCAATGAGCAGTTCTTC. Translation: CASSLPGNVPVNEQFF. The full variable domain, in which reference TRBV7-9 and TRBJ2-1 provide the parts outside the CDR3, is DTGVSQNPRHKITKRGQNVTFRCDPISEHNRLYWYRQTLGQGPEFLTYFQNEAQLEKSRLLSDRFSAERPKGSFSTLEIQRTEQGDSAMYLCASSLPGNVPVNEQFFGPGTRLTVL.

There are many counts of this clonotype. V and J are TRBV7-9 and TRBJ2-1; D remains ambiguous. Per germline, CDR1 SEHNR and CDR2 FQNEAQ (reference sequence). CDR3 length equals 13 residues. Trimming left V 1 base short and J 8 bases short, with 9 bases between. This CDR3 reads CASSLGTSDEQFF. CDR3 nucleotides: TGTGCCAGCAGCTTAGGTACATCGGATGAGCAGTTCTTC.

For this clonotype: A clone one base away is much larger, so this may be a read error. The chain joins TRBV12-3 or TRBV12-4 to TRBJ1-6, with D tentatively TRBD1 (5 bases). Trimming left V 5 bases short and J 10 bases short, with 15 bases between. The CDR3 length is 14 residues. The CDR3, as DNA: TGTGCCAGCAGTCTCACAGGTCCCGGATCACCCCTCCACTTT. Protein: CASSLTGPGSPLHF.

This clonotype showed up many times. The V gene is TRBV10-3, the J gene TRBJ2-1, with 7 bases that match TRBD1. Germline-derived CDR1 and CDR2 are ENHRY and SYGVKD. The V gene end was trimmed by 11 bases and the J gene end by 10 bases; junction bases not matched to a gene: 14. The CDR3 totals 13 residues. The CDR3 reads CASYGELQGEQFF. The DNA for the CDR3 is TGTGCCTCCTACGGAGAGTTACAGGGGGAGCAGTTCTTC.

This chain connects TRBV5-6 to TRBJ2-7, with D possibly being TRBD2 (5 bases). The CDR3 has 15 amino acids. The ends were cut back, 4 bases at V and 4 bases at J, with 18 bases in the middle. Germline CDR1 reads SGHDT; CDR2 reads YYEEEE. The CDR3 sequence: CASSLSTTFRYEQYF. The CDR3 DNA is TGTGCCAGCAGCCTATCGACTACTTTCCGATACGAGCAGTACTTC.

The chain has TRBV27 and TRBJ2-7; 8 nucleotides line up with TRBD1. The germline gives CDR1 MNHEY, CDR2 SMNVEV (reference sequence). Trimming removed 0 bases from V and 3 bases from J; junction bases left unmatched: 4. The CDR3 is 15 amino acids. The CDR3 nucleotides are TGTGCCAGCAGTTTATCGGGGACAGGCTACTACGAGCAGTACGTC. Its translation: CASSLSGTGYYEQYV.

This clonotype occurred a few times. The chain employs TRBV2 and TRBJ1-5, with D possibly TRBD1 on 5 matching bases. V was clipped by 6 bases and J by 0 bases, with 15 bases between them. The CDR3 loop spans 16 amino acids. Per germline, CDR1 SNHLY and CDR2 FYNNEI. CDR3 amino acids: CASRRGTEDSNQPQHF. The CDR3 coding sequence is TGTGCCAGCAGGCGAGGGACCGAGGATAGCAATCAGCCCCAGCATTTT.